This T cell receptor beta chain was obtained from a study of cytomegalovirus exposure and HLA in healthy donors. The study's findings and limits: Sequence variants that were highly shared formed a cluster that was likely a sequencing artifact. A missense DCLRE1C variant was associated with V- and J-gene trimming of TCR beta chains in a later analysis, and an independent cohort replicated the association.

The PCR made use of 60 Vbeta and 13 Jbeta primers. In the original workflow: Later, 65 million to 85 million unique TCR beta chains were counted in an analysis, and 8.5 million to 13 million of them were shared. Libraries were prepared by immunoSEQ multiplex PCR; TCRdb keeps only in-frame clonotypes and omits some of them. D and trimming were read from the DNA, whereas the V and J calls and clone size are those reported in that table. The sample yields over 120,000 clones, 75% to 80% seen once. V shed 7 bases and J shed 2 bases, with 12 bases lying between them. CDR3 length: 13 residues. Looked up from germline, CDR1 is MGHDK and CDR2 is SYGVNS. The sample holds one count of this clone. Its matching antigen is unknown.

Material: PBMCs. The genes are TRBV25-1 and TRBJ2-7; D is perhaps TRBD1 (6 bases). This clonotype originated in a male donor in good health and CMV-seronegative. CDR3 residues: CASINREPYEQYF. CDR3 DNA sequence: TGTGCCAGCATAAACAGGGAACCCTACGAGCAGTACTTC.